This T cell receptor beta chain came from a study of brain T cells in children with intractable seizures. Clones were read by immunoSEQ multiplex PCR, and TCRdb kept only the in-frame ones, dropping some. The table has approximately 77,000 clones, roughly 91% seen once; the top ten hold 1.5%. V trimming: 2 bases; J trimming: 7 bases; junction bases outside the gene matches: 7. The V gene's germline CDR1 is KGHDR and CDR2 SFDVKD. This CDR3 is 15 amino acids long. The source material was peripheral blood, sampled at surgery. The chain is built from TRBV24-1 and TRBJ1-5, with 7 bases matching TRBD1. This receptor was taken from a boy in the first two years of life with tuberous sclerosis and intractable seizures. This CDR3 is CATSDSTGSRQPQHF. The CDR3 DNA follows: TGTGCCACCAGTGATTCGACAGGGTCACGGCAGCCCCAGCATTTT.